This T cell receptor beta chain was identified in a study of Tregs in tolerant kidney transplant recipients. With 6 bases clipped from V and 4 bases from J, the junction kept 11 bases outside the gene matches. The CDR3 is 15 amino acids. Germline-derived CDR1 and CDR2 are MGHDK and SYGVNS. Clones were sequenced by immunoSEQ multiplex PCR, and TCRdb holds only the in-frame ones, with some missing. Recorded for this sample: 31,000 or so clones. As for this clone: The CDR3 end is not reached by the read, which stops 3 residues before it; the germline J gene fills it in.

The source was CD8+ T cells from blood, collected before the transplant. The chain is built from TRBV25-1 and TRBJ1-1; 7 bases map to TRBD1. The clonotype was recovered from a human donor who received a combined kidney and bone marrow transplant. The covered CDR3 bases are TGTGCCAGCAGCCAGACAGGGCTTGGGCTCACTGAA. This codes for CASSQTGLGLTE. The whole CDR3 protein is CASSQTGLGLTEAFF.